Listed here are 2 T cell receptor beta chains from one sample, sequenced in a study of PD-1 blockade in mismatch repair-deficient tumors. This table comes from immunoSEQ multiplex PCR, and its TCRdb copy is limited to in-frame clones, with some not included. Among 85,000 to 130,000 clones listed, roughly four fifths were seen once. The sequencing used peripheral blood, collected 36 weeks after starting pembrolizumab. The source of these receptors is an adult with mismatch repair-deficient cancer.

This clone was detected only a few times. J is TRBJ2-7 and V is TRBV7-8, with D possibly matching TRBD2 (6 bases). CDR1 and CDR2 (germline): SGHVS, FQNEAQ. CDR3 length: 15 amino acids. V gave up 2 bases and J gave up 2 bases, with 13 bases separating them. DNA for the CDR3: TGTGCCAGCAGCTTAAGAGGTGGCGGGACCTACGAGCAGTACTTC. Its translation: CASSLRGGGTYEQYF.

This chain uses TRBV11-3 with TRBJ2-7; D is unresolved. V dropped 1 base and J dropped 2 bases, with 15 bases sitting between them. This CDR3 is 16 amino acids long. CDR1 and CDR2 (germline): SGHNT, YENEEA. In DNA form, the CDR3 reads TGTGCCAGCAGCTTAGCACCCCCCTTTGGGACCTACGAGCAGTACTTC. Translation gives CASSLAPPFGTYEQYF. Full variable domain (outside the CDR3, taken from reference TRBV11-3 and TRBJ2-7): EAGVVQSPRYKIIEKKQPVAFWCNPISGHNTLYWYLQNLGQGPELLIRYENEEAVDDSQLPKDRFSAERLKGVDSTLKIQPAELGDSAVYLCASSLAPPFGTYEQYFGPGTRLTVT.